The 15 T cell receptor beta chains given below trace back to one sample, sequenced in a study of shared clonotypes between healthy human individuals. The data were produced by immunoSEQ multiplex PCR, yet TCRdb's version contains in-frame clones alone and is incomplete. Of approximately 590,000 clones detected, over 95% appear once; the ten largest clones hold roughly 0.1%. The naive CD8 fraction comprised CD45RO-negative cells positively selected for CCR7 and excluded terminally differentiated effector memory CD45RA+ cells. The sequenced material came from naive CD8+ T cells sorted from blood. Receptors originate from a woman in her 30s in good health.

V usage is TRBV15 and J usage is TRBJ1-1; no firm D call. CDR3 length: 12 residues. Per germline, CDR1 LNHNV and CDR2 YYDKDF (reference sequence). V shed 1 base and J shed 4 bases, with 4 bases lying between them. DNA for the CDR3: TGTGCCACCAGCAGAGTGAGCACTGAAGCTTTCTTT. Protein: CATSRVSTEAFF. Supplemented by reference TRBV15 and TRBJ1-1, the full variable domain reads DAMVIQNPRYQVTQFGKPVTLSCSQTLNHNVMYWYQQKSSQAPKLLFHYYDKDFNNEADTPDNFQSRRPNTSFCFLDIRSPGLGDTAMYLCATSRVSTEAFFGQGTRLTVV.

The V gene is TRBV5-1, the J gene TRBJ2-7; possibly TRBD2 for D (6 bases). V was pared by 4 bases and J by 1 base, with 12 bases between. This CDR3 is built from 14 residues. Germline CDR1 is SGHRS and CDR2 is YFSETQ. CDR3 sequence reads: CASSQGTGSYEQYF. The CDR3 nucleotides are TGCGCCAGCAGCCAAGGGACTGGTTCCTACGAGCAGTACTTC.

In DNA form, the CDR3 reads TGTGCCAGCAGCCAAGTAAGGTCTGGGGCCAACGTCCTGACTTTC. Protein product: CASSQVRSGANVLTF. The J gene is TRBJ2-6, the V gene TRBV14; D is unclear. This CDR3 spans 15 amino acids. The V end lost 1 base, the J end lost 1 base, and 5 bases lay between the germline ends. Germline V gives CDR1 SGHDN, CDR2 FVKESK.

The CDR3 spells CASSFTTGTSIRNEQFF. Written as DNA, the CDR3 is TGTGCCAGCAGCTTCACAACCGGGACTAGTATACGCAATGAGCAGTTCTTC. The rearrangement uses TRBV5-6 and TRBJ2-1; 8 positions agree with TRBD2. V lost 2 bases and J lost 6; bases outside the gene matches: 13. The V gene's germline CDR1 is SGHDT and CDR2 YYEEEE. The CDR3 length is 17 residues.

The chain has TRBV6-1 and TRBJ1-2, with D maybe TRBD1 (5 bases). The CDR3 runs 13 residues. CDR1 and CDR2 (germline): MNHNS, SASEGT. Trimming stripped 4 bases from V and 4 bases from J, with 10 bases between. CDR3 in amino acids: CASSGQIIYGYTF. The CDR3, as DNA: TGTGCCAGCAGTGGACAGATCATCTATGGCTACACCTTC.

The V gene is TRBV13, the J gene TRBJ2-7; TRBD2 matches at 7 bases. Trimming at V came to 0 bases and at J to 4 bases, leaving 3 bases not matched to a gene. The CDR3 covers 14 residues. Per the germline V gene, CDR1 is PRHDT and CDR2 is FYEKMQ (reference sequence). The CDR3 DNA reads as TGTGCCAGCAGCTTAGGCCTAGCGGCATACGAGCAGTACTTC. This encodes CASSLGLAAYEQYF.

The gene calls are TRBV5-8 and TRBJ2-7; TRBD1 agrees at 7 bases. This CDR3 comprises 14 residues. V lost 2 bases, J lost 2 bases, and 4 bases stayed unmatched. Germline V gives CDR1 SGHTS, CDR2 YDEGEE. CDR3 bases: TGTGCCAGCAGCTTTCGACAGGGCACCTACGAGCAGTACTTC. Amino acids: CASSFRQGTYEQYF.

This sequence joins TRBV6-5 and TRBJ1-2, with a weak D call TRBD1 (6 bases). The germline V and J ends were trimmed by 6 bases and 2 bases, with 16 bases remaining between them. This CDR3 has 15 residues. In germline, CDR1 is MNHEY, CDR2 SVGAGI. The CDR3 coding sequence is TGTGCCAGCAGACCTGACAGGTTCTTAAACTATGGCTACACCTTC. Protein sequence: CASRPDRFLNYGYTF.

This sequence joins TRBV30 and TRBJ2-5, with 10 positions matching TRBD2. The J call may be mistaken, given a closer DNA end match to TRBJ2-7. This CDR3 region has 14 residues. Germline V lookup: CDR1 GTSNPN, CDR2 SVGIG (reference sequence). CDR3 in DNA: TGTGCCTGGAGACCTAGCGGGAGTTCCTACGAGCAGTACTTC. It encodes CAWRPSGSSYEQYF.

This sequence joins TRBV2 and TRBJ2-2; 7 bases agree with TRBD2. With 6 bases clipped from V and 1 base from J, the junction kept 14 bases outside the gene matches. The CDR3 spans 18 residues. Germline V gene sequence: CDR1 SNHLY, CDR2 FYNNEI. The DNA for the CDR3 is TGTGCCAGCAGCTCCCACCCCTGGTCTAGCGGGAACACCGGGGAGCTGTTTTTT. It is translated as CASSSHPWSSGNTGELFF.

The rearrangement uses TRBV2 and TRBJ2-5; 7 nucleotides align to TRBD1. Germline values: CDR1 SNHLY, CDR2 FYNNEI. The CDR3 is made up of 14 amino acids. J gave up 3 bases and V 6 bases, and 7 bases lay outside the gene matches. In DNA, the CDR3 is TGTGCCAGCAGGAAACAGGGGTGGGAAGAGACCCAGTACTTC. Encoded protein: CASRKQGWEETQYF.

The rearrangement links TRBV19 to TRBJ2-1; D is unclear. Trimming cost V 1 base and J 8 bases, with 6 bases left between them. This CDR3 contains 12 residues. The germline V gene encodes CDR1 LNHDA and CDR2 SQIVND (reference sequence). Here the CDR3 DNA reads TGTGCCAGTAGTATAGGGCTTGATGAGCAGTTCTTC. Its translation is CASSIGLDEQFF.

The rearrangement links TRBV28 to TRBJ2-2; TRBD1 matches 9 bases. CDR3 length equals 16 residues. Germline CDR1 is MDHEN and CDR2 is SYDVKM. With V trimmed by 3 bases and J by 5 bases, 7 bases remained unmatched. The CDR3 sequence: CASSFPTGGSTGELFF. DNA of the CDR3: TGTGCCAGCAGTTTCCCCACAGGGGGCAGTACCGGGGAGCTGTTTTTT.

This sequence joins TRBV13 and TRBJ2-1, with TRBD2 matching over 10 bases. The CDR3 length is 15 residues. V shed 5 bases, J shed 9 bases, and the junction held 10 bases outside the gene matches. The germline V gene has CDR1 PRHDT and CDR2 FYEKMQ (reference sequence). The CDR3 coding sequence is TGTGCCAGCAGCCGCAGGGTACTAGCGGGACCTGAGCAGTTCTTC. Residues: CASSRRVLAGPEQFF.

V usage is TRBV27 and J usage is TRBJ1-4; 7 bases line up with TRBD1. Germline V gene data show CDR1 as MNHEY and CDR2 as SMNVEV (reference sequence). V shed 2 bases and J 5 bases; nucleotides not matched to a gene: 2. The CDR3 length is 14 residues. The CDR3 bases are TGTGCCAGCAGTTTAGGGACAGCAAATGAAAAACTGTTTTTT. This sequence encodes CASSLGTANEKLFF.